This entry concerns a single T cell receptor (beta chain). Its antigen is unidentified. Only in-frame clones appear in the TCRdb table, and some are missing; sequencing was by immunoSEQ multiplex PCR. Of over 950,000 clones in the sample, roughly 80% were seen once. These data belong to a study of shared clonotypes between healthy human individuals. Study results and limitations: Some clonotypes were shared by all four sorted-subset donors, while others were not shared. The non-shared ones had lower generation probabilities than the shared ones.

This CDR3 is 12 amino acids long. Trimming removed 6 bases from V and 3 bases from J, with 9 bases in between. Per the germline V gene, CDR1 is KGHSH and CDR2 is LQKENI. The sample comprised memory CD4+ T cells from PBMCs. Subset meaning: CD45RA-negative fraction. The TCR comes from a man aged 18 to 30 in good health. Some clones in this sample may be carry-over from other donors' samples. The gene calls are TRBV18 and TRBJ2-7; weak D call: TRBD1 (5 bases). CDR3 protein: CASSLTGYEQYF. In DNA, the CDR3 is TGTGCCAGCTCGCTAACAGGCTACGAGCAGTACTTC.